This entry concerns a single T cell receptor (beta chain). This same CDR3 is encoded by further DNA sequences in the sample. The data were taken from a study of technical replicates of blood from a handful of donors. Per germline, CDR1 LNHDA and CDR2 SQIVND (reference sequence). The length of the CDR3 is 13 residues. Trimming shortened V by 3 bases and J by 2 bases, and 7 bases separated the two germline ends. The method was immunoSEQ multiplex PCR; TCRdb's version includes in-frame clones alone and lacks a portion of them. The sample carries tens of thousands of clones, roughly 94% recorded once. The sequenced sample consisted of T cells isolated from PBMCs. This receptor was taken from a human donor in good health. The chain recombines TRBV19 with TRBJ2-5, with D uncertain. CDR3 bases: TGTGCCAGTAGTATCCACTCTCAAGAGACCCAGTACTTC. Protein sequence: CASSIHSQETQYF.